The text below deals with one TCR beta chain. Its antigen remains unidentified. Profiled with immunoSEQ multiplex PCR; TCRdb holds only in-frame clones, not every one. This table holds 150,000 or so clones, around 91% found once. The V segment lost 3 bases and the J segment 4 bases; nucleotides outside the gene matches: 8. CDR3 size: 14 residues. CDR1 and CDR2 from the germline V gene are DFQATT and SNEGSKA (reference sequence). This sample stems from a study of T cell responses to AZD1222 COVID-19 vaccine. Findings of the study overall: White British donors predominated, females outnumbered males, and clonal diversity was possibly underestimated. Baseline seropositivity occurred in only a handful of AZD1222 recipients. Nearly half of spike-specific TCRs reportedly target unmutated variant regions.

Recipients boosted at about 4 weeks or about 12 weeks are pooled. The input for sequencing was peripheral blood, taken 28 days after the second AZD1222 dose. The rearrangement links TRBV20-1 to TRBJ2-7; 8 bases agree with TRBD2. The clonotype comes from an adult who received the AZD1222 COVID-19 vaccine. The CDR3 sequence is CSASLREGPYEQYF. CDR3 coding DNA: TGCAGTGCTAGTCTCCGGGAGGGACCGTACGAGCAGTACTTC.